The entry below describes one T cell receptor (beta chain). As yet, its antigen is unknown. Germline loops: CDR1 MNHNY, CDR2 SVGAGI (reference sequence). CDR3 length equals 14 residues. V was pared by 2 bases and J by 0 bases, with 6 bases between. The entry originates in a study of cytomegalovirus exposure and HLA in healthy donors. Study findings and constraints: A later analysis linked 15,000 to 20,000 TCR beta sequences to HLA alleles at 0.05 false discovery rate.

It was with 60 Vbeta and 13 Jbeta primers that the PCR ran. Assay used: immunoSEQ multiplex PCR; TCRdb lists only in-frame clones, some missing. The table includes under 150,000 clones, roughly 70% detected once. The chain recombines TRBV6-6 with TRBJ2-3; D call uncertain. The material sequenced was PBMCs. The source is a woman between 35 and 50 years old in good health and CMV-seropositive. CDR3 amino acids: CASSYGQSTDTQYF. The DNA for the CDR3 is TGTGCCAGCAGTTACGGGCAAAGCACAGATACGCAGTATTTT.